The 20 T cell receptor beta chains below were found in one sample sequenced in a study of blood T cells in healthy people across ages. The second PCR ran 7 to 11 cycles with a sample-barcoded 5' primer and J-beta primers. TCRdb reprocessed the 5' RACE reads with MiXCR, giving one entry per CDR3 protein. The sample lists 650,000 to 900,000 distinct CDR3 sequences, 60% to 80% occurring once. The sample consisted of blood. The receptors stem from a man under 40 in good health.

The chain links TRBV2 to TRBJ1-6; tentatively, D is TRBD1 (5 bases). V was trimmed by 8 bases and J by 5 bases, leaving 22 bases between them. Germline V gene lookup returns CDR1 SNHLY and CDR2 FYNNEI. The CDR3 is 17 amino acids. DNA for the CDR3: TGTGCCAGCGGGGTGGATTTCCGGGACGGACATAATTCACCCCTCCACTTT. Translating gives CASGVDFRDGHNSPLHF.

The chain carries TRBV6-6 and TRBJ2-7; weak D call: TRBD1 (6 bases). V lost 5 bases to trimming and J lost 6 bases, with 11 bases between them. This CDR3 has 12 residues. Looked up from germline, CDR1 is MNHNY and CDR2 is SVGAGI (reference sequence). CDR3 region: CASSPTGFEQYF. CDR3 coding DNA: TGTGCCAGCAGTCCTACAGGGTTCGAGCAGTACTTC.

This clonotype has just a few counts. This chain uses TRBV20-1 with TRBJ2-7; D gene uncertain. V lost 3 bases, J lost 6 bases, and 12 bases lay in between. Germline CDR1 is DFQATT and CDR2 is SNEGSKA (reference sequence). This CDR3 has 12 residues. CDR3 DNA: TGCAGTGCTAGGGGCGTAGGCCGCGAGCAGTACTTC. Amino acids: CSARGVGREQYF.

This clonotype was recorded a few times. The chain carries TRBV6-2 or TRBV6-3 and TRBJ2-1; D is uncertain. The CDR3 sequence is 11 residues long. V was cut by 6 bases and J by 8 bases, with 8 bases left in between. CDR1 MNHEY and CDR2 SVGEGT come from the germline V gene. This CDR3 is CASSRSDEQFF. The CDR3 DNA sequence: TGTGCCAGCAGCCGATCGGATGAGCAGTTCTTC.

This clonotype was counted a few times. The chain carries TRBV7-2 and TRBJ2-1; 11 bases line up with TRBD2. Trimming took 6 bases from V and 7 from J; bases not matched to a gene: 11. The V gene's germline CDR1 is SGHTA and CDR2 FQGNSA. The CDR3 is 16 amino acids. The chain's CDR3 is CASSPLLAGAQNEQFF. DNA for the CDR3: TGTGCCAGCAGTCCACTACTAGCGGGGGCACAGAATGAGCAGTTCTTC. Drawing the rest from reference TRBV7-2 and TRBJ2-1, the complete variable domain is GAGVSQSPSNKVTEKGKDVELRCDPISGHTALYWYRQSLGQGLEFLIYFQGNSAPDKSGLPSDRFSAERTGGSVSTLTIQRTQQEDSAVYLCASSPLLAGAQNEQFFGPGTRLTVL.

This sequence joins TRBV4-1 and TRBJ1-2, with 8 bases lining up with TRBD1. The CDR3 has 13 residues. Trimming took 8 bases from V and 8 from J; bases not matched to a gene: 10. Germline loops: CDR1 MGHRA, CDR2 YSYEKL. For the CDR3, the DNA is TGCGCCAGCGCGGGGCAGGGGGCGCTCGGCTACACCTTC. This gives the protein CASAGQGALGYTF.

The rearrangement links TRBV3-1 to TRBJ2-7, with a weak D call TRBD1 (5 bases). Germline V lookup: CDR1 LGHDT, CDR2 YNNKEL (reference sequence). The CDR3 length is 16 residues. The V gene lost 1 base and the J gene lost 0 bases, with 13 bases spanning the gap. CDR3 bases: TGTGCCAGCAGCCAAGCTAGGGGCCTACGCTCCTACGAGCAGTACTTC. As protein: CASSQARGLRSYEQYF.

The chain joins TRBV6-6 to TRBJ2-3; D tentatively reads TRBD1 or TRBD2 (5 bases each). Trimming took off 6 bases at V and 7 bases at J, with 14 bases between the two ends. The CDR3 spans 13 residues. CDR1 and CDR2 (germline): MNHNY, SVGAGI (reference sequence). Here the CDR3 reads CASSARDPYTQYF. CDR3 DNA sequence: TGTGCCAGCAGCGCCCGGGACCCCTATACGCAGTATTTT.

The J gene is TRBJ2-6, the V gene TRBV19; 12 nucleotides match TRBD1. In germline, CDR1 is LNHDA, CDR2 SQIVND (reference sequence). The CDR3 has 15 residues. Trimming at V came to 10 bases and at J to 0 bases, leaving 1 base not matched to a gene. The CDR3 DNA is TGTGCCACGGGACAGGGGGCCTCTGGGGCCAACGTCCTGACTTTC. This translates into CATGQGASGANVLTF. Full variable domain (rest looked up from reference TRBV19 and TRBJ2-6): DGGITQSPKYLFRKEGQNVTLSCEQNLNHDAMYWYRQDPGQGLRLIYYSQIVNDFQKGDIAEGYSVSREKKESFPLTVTSAQKNPTAFYLCATGQGASGANVLTFGAGSRLTVL.

Of note for this clonotype: Relative to the germline gene, one junction end is altered; a read error may explain this. V usage is TRBV29-1 and J usage is TRBJ2-5, with 7 positions matching TRBD2. This CDR3 has 15 amino acids. The germline gives CDR1 SQVTM, CDR2 ANQGSEA. CDR3: CSVEAGLGIKETQYF. DNA of the CDR3: TGCAGCGTCGAAGCCGGACTAGGAATAAAAGAGACCCAGTACTTC.

The chain joins TRBV28 to TRBJ2-7, with 9 bases matching TRBD2. CDR3 length: 14 residues. Germline V gene data show CDR1 as MDHEN and CDR2 as SYDVKM. V trimming: 8 bases; J trimming: 5 bases; junction bases outside the gene matches: 10. In DNA form, the CDR3 reads TGTGCCAGCGAACCCGGGACTAGCTTCCACGAGCAGTACTTC. It translates to CASEPGTSFHEQYF.

This clonotype was recorded a few times. The V gene is TRBV10-3, the J gene TRBJ2-7, with D possibly matching TRBD1 (5 bases). The V end lost 3 bases, the J end lost 5 bases, and 11 bases lay between the germline ends. Germline CDR1 reads ENHRY; CDR2 reads SYGVKD. This CDR3 is 13 amino acids long. The CDR3 spells CAISDRDFHEQYF. In DNA, the CDR3 is TGTGCCATCAGTGACAGGGATTTCCACGAGCAGTACTTC.

The J gene is TRBJ2-5, the V gene TRBV20-1; TRBD1 matches 10 bases. V trimming: 6 bases; J trimming: 0 bases; junction bases outside the gene matches: 10. The CDR3 length is 16 residues. CDR1 and CDR2 (germline): DFQATT, SNEGSKA (reference sequence). CDR3 nucleotide sequence: TGCAGTGCCCCACCCCCGGGACAGGGGTACCAAGAGACCCAGTACTTC. Translated: CSAPPPGQGYQETQYF.

V is TRBV12-3 or TRBV12-4 and J is TRBJ2-7, with TRBD1 as a possible D gene (5 bases). V gave up 6 bases and J gave up 2 bases, with 14 bases separating them. The CDR3 has 14 amino acids. For the CDR3, the DNA is TGTGCCAGCAGCCCTATAGGGGCCACCTACGAGCAGTACTTC. This codes for CASSPIGATYEQYF.

The chain joins TRBV7-2 to TRBJ2-1, with 9 nucleotides matching TRBD1. The CDR3 spans 13 residues. Trimming removed 3 bases from V and 8 bases from J; junction bases left unmatched: 2. Germline-derived CDR1 and CDR2 are SGHTA and FQGNSA. The CDR3 protein is CASSFTGGDEQFF. The CDR3, as DNA: TGTGCCAGCAGCTTTACAGGGGGCGATGAGCAGTTCTTC.

The table lists this clonotype with a count of one. V gene TRBV6-6 combines with J gene TRBJ2-5; 10 bases fit TRBD1. The J call may be faulty, since TRBJ2-7 better matches the DNA end. Germline CDR1 is MNHNY and CDR2 is SVGAGI (reference sequence). The CDR3 extends over 15 amino acids. The CDR3 DNA sequence: TGTGCCAGCAGTTACTTCGGACAGGGGGGCCACGAGCAGTACTTC. It is translated as CASSYFGQGGHEQYF.

For the CDR3, the DNA is TGCAGTGCAGGAGCAGGGGGAAATGAAAAACTGTTTTTT. This encodes CSAGAGGNEKLFF. The V gene is TRBV20-1, the J gene TRBJ1-4, with TRBD1 matching over 7 bases. Germline V gene data show CDR1 as DFQATT and CDR2 as SNEGSKA (reference sequence). The V segment lost 6 bases and the J segment 5 bases; nucleotides outside the gene matches: 6. CDR3 length equals 13 residues.

The V and J genes are TRBV20-1 and TRBJ2-3; 8 bases match TRBD2. Germline values: CDR1 DFQATT, CDR2 SNEGSKA (reference sequence). The CDR3 runs 15 residues. After removal of 6 bases from V and 0 bases from J, the junction contained 8 bases not matched to a gene. In DNA, the CDR3 is TGCAGTGCCGGAGGAGCGGGGGCCAGCACAGATACGCAGTATTTT. Its translation: CSAGGAGASTDTQYF.

The chain uses TRBV7-2 and TRBJ2-7, with D unclear. This CDR3 region has 11 residues. In germline, CDR1 is SGHTA, CDR2 FQGNSA. V lost 2 bases to trimming and J lost 5 bases, with 4 bases between them. The CDR3 DNA sequence: TGTGCCAGCAGCTTAAAACACGAGCAGTACTTC. Residues: CASSLKHEQYF.

This clonotype is a singleton in its sample. The rearrangement links TRBV12-3 or TRBV12-4 to TRBJ2-7, with TRBD1 identical over 7 bases. After removal of 8 bases from V and 7 bases from J, the junction contained 2 bases not matched to a gene. There are 10 residues in the CDR3. The CDR3 protein is CASGGQEQYF. In DNA form, the CDR3 reads TGTGCCAGCGGGGGACAGGAGCAGTACTTC.